Below, one TCR beta chain is given with its context. The data originate from a study of T cell repertoires in cytomegalovirus infection. A single record per CDR3 protein comes from TCRdb applying MiXCR to the reads. The sample has 350,000 to 450,000 distinct CDR3 sequences; about a sixth are singletons. The clonotype comes from a human donor in good health (CMV status not recorded). Some clones in this sample may be carry-over from other donors' samples. Sequenced material: PBMCs.

For the CDR3, the DNA is TGTGCCAGCAGTCAAACGACATTAATAACTGAAGCTTTCTTT. Translation: CASSQTTLITEAFF. V is TRBV11-1 and J is TRBJ1-1; D is undetermined. CDR1 is SGHAT and CDR2 is FQDESV in the germline V gene (reference sequence). The CDR3 length is 14 residues. Trimming shortened V by 6 bases and J by 5 bases, and 16 bases separated the two germline ends.